The 15 T cell receptor beta chains reported below all come from one sample, sequenced in a study of blood T cell repertoires in COVID-19. Only in-frame clones appear in the TCRdb table, and some are missing; sequencing was by immunoSEQ multiplex PCR. The repertoire holds around 300,000 clones, with around 86% as singletons. The source material was peripheral blood. These receptor sequences come from a woman aged 40 to 50 who had recovered from COVID-19.

The chain combines TRBV5-4 with TRBJ1-6, with 8 bases aligning to TRBD1. Germline CDR1 reads SGHNT; CDR2 reads YYREEE (reference sequence). After removal of 4 bases from V and 8 bases from J, the junction contained 8 bases not matched to a gene. This CDR3 contains 15 residues. The DNA of the CDR3 is TGTGCCAGCAGCCCCCTGACAGGGGAGGATTCACCCCTCCACTTT. This translates into CASSPLTGEDSPLHF.

The V call is TRBV9, the J call TRBJ2-1, with a weak D call TRBD1 (6 bases). Trimming stripped 4 bases from V and 12 bases from J, with 14 bases between. The CDR3 sequence is 12 residues long. Germline lookup yields CDR1 SGDLS and CDR2 YYNGEE. CDR3 in amino acids: CASSPTGKGQFF. The CDR3 DNA reads as TGTGCCAGCAGCCCAACAGGGAAGGGGCAGTTCTTC.

The chain recombines TRBV29-1 with TRBJ1-2, with 12 bases matching TRBD1. This CDR3 spans 15 amino acids. V was pared by 6 bases and J by 2 bases, with 7 bases of the junction left unmatched. From germline, CDR1 is SQVTM and CDR2 ANQGSEA. The DNA of the CDR3 is TGCAGCGTCTCCCCCGGGACAGGGGGCAACTATGGCTACACCTTC. It is translated as CSVSPGTGGNYGYTF.

This clone came up a few times. The rearrangement joins TRBV2 to TRBJ2-7; 8 bases match TRBD1. V lost 9 bases to trimming and J lost 2 bases; unmatched junction nucleotides: 6. The CDR3 contains 13 residues. Per germline, CDR1 SNHLY and CDR2 FYNNEI. The CDR3 DNA is TGTGCCAGGGGACAGGATAACACCTACGAGCAGTACTTC. It is translated as CARGQDNTYEQYF.

The chain recombines TRBV11-2 with TRBJ1-6, with a possible D match to TRBD1 (5 bases). Germline CDR1 is SGHAT and CDR2 is FQNNGV. V shed 5 bases and J shed 11 bases, with 19 bases lying between them. The CDR3 totals 15 residues. The CDR3 DNA is TGTGCCAGCAGCCCCCGGCTGGCCGCGGGGCCACCCCTCCACTTT. It is translated as CASSPRLAAGPPLHF.

The V and J genes are TRBV30 and TRBJ1-1; D might be TRBD1 (5 bases). There are 15 residues in the CDR3. The ends were cut back, 2 bases at V and 5 bases at J, with 18 bases in the middle. From germline, CDR1 is GTSNPN and CDR2 SVGIG (reference sequence). The CDR3, as DNA: TGTGCCTGGAGTATACTCTCAGGACCAGGGACTGAAGCTTTCTTT. It codes for CAWSILSGPGTEAFF.

V and J are TRBV18 and TRBJ1-2; D is unresolved. The length of the CDR3 is 16 residues. Germline-derived CDR1 and CDR2 are KGHSH and LQKENI. The germline V and J ends were trimmed by 1 base and 7 bases, with 19 bases remaining between them. As DNA, the CDR3 is TGTGCCAGCTCACCACAGGAAGGTGCGTTGGGCTCTGGCTACACCTTC. Amino acid sequence: CASSPQEGALGSGYTF.

The V and J genes are TRBV7-9 and TRBJ2-3; D ambiguous. Germline values: CDR1 SEHNR, CDR2 FQNEAQ (reference sequence). The CDR3 consists of 11 residues. Trimming took 7 bases from V and 9 from J, leaving 11 bases between them. The CDR3 coding sequence is TGTGCCAGCACACAGACCGGAACGCAGTATTTT. Its protein is CASTQTGTQYF. The full variable domain, rest sourced from reference TRBV7-9 and TRBJ2-3, is DTGVSQNPRHKITKRGQNVTFRCDPISEHNRLYWYRQTLGQGPEFLTYFQNEAQLEKSRLLSDRFSAERPKGSFSTLEIQRTEQGDSAMYLCASTQTGTQYFGPGTRLTVL.

CDR3 sequence: CASSPTYGYTF. The DNA for the CDR3 is TGTGCCAGCAGTCCGACTTATGGCTACACCTTC. The chain combines TRBV6-5 with TRBJ1-2; no definite D call. The ends were cut back, 5 bases at V and 5 bases at J, with 6 bases in the middle. CDR1 and CDR2 (germline): MNHEY, SVGAGI. This CDR3 contains 11 residues.

V usage is TRBV28 and J usage is TRBJ2-7, with 10 bases aligning to TRBD2. CDR1 is MDHEN and CDR2 is SYDVKM in the germline V gene. The CDR3 consists of 15 residues. Germline trimming cut 7 bases from V and 1 base from J; bases unmatched to any gene: 7. CDR3: CASTLGAGGSYEQYF. The CDR3 DNA follows: TGTGCCAGCACTCTAGGAGCGGGGGGGTCCTACGAGCAGTACTTC.

The table lists this clone with a few counts. Within the sample, other DNA sequences also encode this same CDR3. The CDR3: CASSLGLAGETDTQYF. CDR3 nucleotide sequence: TGTGCCAGCAGTTTAGGGCTAGCGGGAGAGACAGATACGCAGTATTTT. V gene TRBV28 combines with J gene TRBJ2-3, with TRBD2 matching 10 bases. The CDR3 consists of 16 residues. V gave up 2 bases and J gave up 3 bases; unmatched junction bases: 5. CDR1 is MDHEN and CDR2 is SYDVKM in the germline V gene.

The chain couples TRBV9 to TRBJ2-6; 8 bases map to TRBD1. V lost 3 bases and J lost 2; bases outside the gene matches: 19. This CDR3 region has 21 residues. From germline, CDR1 is SGDLS and CDR2 YYNGEE. The CDR3 loop reads CASSANQGGRGRNPGANVLTF. The CDR3 bases are TGTGCCAGCAGCGCCAATCAAGGCGGCAGGGGGCGAAACCCTGGGGCCAACGTCCTGACTTTC.

This chain links TRBV3-1 (or the pseudogene TRBV3-2) with TRBJ2-7; D possibly corresponds to TRBD2 (5 bases). The germline CDR1 and CDR2 sequences are LGHDT and YNNKEL (reference sequence). The CDR3 consists of 14 residues. Trimming removed 1 base at V and 6 bases at J, with 13 bases between. CDR3 sequence reads: CASSQGAAPLEQYF. CDR3 DNA sequence: TGTGCCAGCAGCCAAGGAGCGGCACCCCTCGAGCAGTACTTC.

A few counts support this clone. The chain has TRBV2 and TRBJ2-1; TRBD2 matches 8 bases. V lost 3 bases, J lost 5 bases, and 6 bases stayed unmatched. Germline CDR1 SNHLY, CDR2 FYNNEI. The CDR3 spans 15 residues. The CDR3 is CASSDPAGENNEQFF. CDR3 DNA sequence: TGTGCCAGCAGTGACCCAGCGGGAGAGAACAATGAGCAGTTCTTC.

The genes are TRBV29-1 and TRBJ2-7; D perhaps matches TRBD1 (6 bases). Germline CDR1 reads SQVTM; CDR2 reads ANQGSEA. CDR3 length equals 12 residues. Trimming took off 4 bases at V and 5 bases at J, with 12 bases between the two ends. The CDR3 loop is CSVVTGGHEQYF. CDR3 sequence (DNA): TGCAGCGTTGTGACAGGAGGTCACGAGCAGTACTTC.